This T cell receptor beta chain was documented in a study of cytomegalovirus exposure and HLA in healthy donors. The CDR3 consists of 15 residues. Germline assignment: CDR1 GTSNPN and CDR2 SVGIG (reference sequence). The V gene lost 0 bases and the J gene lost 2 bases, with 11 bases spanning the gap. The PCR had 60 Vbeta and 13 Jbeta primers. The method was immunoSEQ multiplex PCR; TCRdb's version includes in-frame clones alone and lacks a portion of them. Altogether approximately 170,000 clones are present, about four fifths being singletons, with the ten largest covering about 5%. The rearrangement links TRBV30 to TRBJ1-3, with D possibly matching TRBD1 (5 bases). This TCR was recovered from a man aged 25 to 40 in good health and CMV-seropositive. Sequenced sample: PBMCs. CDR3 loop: CAWSVGGAAGNTIYF. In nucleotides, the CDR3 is TGTGCCTGGAGTGTAGGCGGGGCAGCTGGAAACACCATATATTTT.